The 19 T cell receptor beta chains below were found in one sample sequenced in a study of PD-1 blockade in classical Hodgkin lymphoma. The assay was immunoSEQ multiplex PCR, and TCRdb's table has in-frame clones only and misses some. The profile shows roughly 20,000 clones, around 80% of them singletons. As to time point: cycle 4 day 1 (C4D1), after less than 7 weeks of nivolumab. Brentuximab vedotin exposure varied, and every patient relapsed after autologous stem cell transplantation. Material: peripheral blood mononuclear cells (PBMCs), obtained before the fourth cycle of nivolumab. These receptors were obtained from a human donor with classical Hodgkin lymphoma.

V and J are TRBV11-2 and TRBJ2-7; possibly TRBD1 for D (7 bases). The CDR3 spans 16 residues. The germline gives CDR1 SGHAT, CDR2 FQNNGV. The ends were cut back, 0 bases at V and 4 bases at J, with 16 bases in the middle. The CDR3 sequence is CASSLDPQGTLYEQYV. The CDR3 DNA reads TGTGCCAGCAGCTTAGATCCACAGGGGACTCTTTACGAGCAGTACGTC.

The chain combines TRBV6-6 with TRBJ2-5, with D perhaps matching TRBD1 (6 bases). The CDR3 spans 12 residues. The V gene lost 6 bases and the J gene lost 5 bases, with 10 bases spanning the gap. Germline CDR1 is MNHNY and CDR2 is SVGAGI (reference sequence). CDR3 nucleotide sequence: TGTGCCAGCAGAGGGGGTGAGGAGACCCAGTACTTC. It specifies CASRGGEETQYF.

The V gene is TRBV30, the J gene TRBJ1-2; D is unclear. The CDR3 is 11 amino acids. Trimming stripped 8 bases from V and 8 bases from J, with 15 bases between. CDR1 is GTSNPN and CDR2 is SVGIG in the germline V gene (reference sequence). The chain's CDR3 is CAQLGRAGYTF. The CDR3 nucleotides are TGTGCCCAACTCGGACGTGCGGGCTACACCTTC.

The chain is built from TRBV11-3 and TRBJ2-2; 14 nucleotides match TRBD2. V dropped 5 bases and J dropped 6; count of bases not matched to a gene: 5. The CDR3 runs to 16 residues. From germline, CDR1 is SGHNT and CDR2 YENEEA. CDR3 amino acids: CASSRGTSGSAGELFF. The CDR3 DNA is TGTGCCAGCAGCCGAGGGACTAGCGGGAGTGCCGGGGAGCTGTTTTTT.

The chain has TRBV9 and TRBJ2-2; D gene uncertain. Germline V CDR1 and CDR2: SGDLS, YYNGEE. This CDR3 has 12 amino acids. V was clipped by 0 bases and J by 5 bases, with 2 bases between them. As DNA, the CDR3 is TGTGCCAGCAGCGTAGGAACCGGGGAGCTGTTTTTT. This gives the protein CASSVGTGELFF.

V usage is TRBV10-1 and J usage is TRBJ2-5; 7 nucleotides match TRBD2. The CDR3 runs 14 residues. Losses at the gene ends were 3 bases for V and 4 bases for J; bases not matched to a gene: 5. Germline V gene lookup returns CDR1 WNHNN and CDR2 SYGVQD (reference sequence). CDR3 nucleotides: TGCGCCAGCAGTGACGGGGGGACGGGAGAGACCCAGTACTTC. It translates to CASSDGGTGETQYF.

The CDR3 is CASLVNTEAFF. CDR3 in DNA: TGTGCCAGTCTGGTGAACACTGAAGCTTTCTTT. V and J are TRBV19 and TRBJ1-1; the D is unclear. Germline V lookup: CDR1 LNHDA, CDR2 SQIVND (reference sequence). There are 11 residues in the CDR3. The V gene lost 8 bases and the J gene lost 0 bases, with 4 bases spanning the gap.

V is TRBV5-1 and J is TRBJ1-2; D might be TRBD1 (5 bases). With 4 bases removed from V and 4 bases from J, the gap between germline ends came to 8 bases. Germline assignment: CDR1 SGHRS and CDR2 YFSETQ. This CDR3 contains 12 residues. Here the CDR3 reads CASSIDSYGYTF. The CDR3 bases are TGCGCCAGCAGCATAGACAGCTATGGCTACACCTTC.

DNA for the CDR3: TGCGCCAGCAGTGAAGGGATCCCCAGCAGGGGTAGCGAGCAGTACGTC. Translated, it gives CASSEGIPSRGSEQYV. The V and J genes are TRBV10-2 and TRBJ2-7; possibly TRBD1 for D (6 bases). The CDR3 length is 16 residues. Trimming removed 3 bases at V and 6 bases at J, with 21 bases between. The germline gives CDR1 WSHSY, CDR2 SAAADI.

The chain combines TRBV7-2 with TRBJ1-2; D might be TRBD1 (5 bases). Between the trimmed V and J ends, which lost 2 bases and 7 bases, there was a span of 17 bases. The CDR3 is made up of 15 amino acids. Per the germline V gene, CDR1 is SGHTA and CDR2 is FQGNSA. The chain's CDR3 is CASSLRGGETGGYTF. In DNA form, the CDR3 reads TGTGCCAGCAGCTTAAGGGGCGGGGAGACTGGTGGCTACACCTTC. The full variable domain, rest sourced from reference TRBV7-2 and TRBJ1-2, is GAGVSQSPSNKVTEKGKDVELRCDPISGHTALYWYRQSLGQGLEFLIYFQGNSAPDKSGLPSDRFSAERTGGSVSTLTIQRTQQEDSAVYLCASSLRGGETGGYTFGSGTRLTVV.

This clone was counted once. The CDR3 region is CASSLRTNNYNEQFF. The CDR3 nucleotides read TGTGCCAGCAGTCTACGGACTAACAATTACAATGAGCAGTTCTTC. The chain recombines TRBV28 with TRBJ2-1; tentative D call: TRBD2 (6 bases). The germline V gene encodes CDR1 MDHEN and CDR2 SYDVKM. The length of the CDR3 is 15 residues. Trimming pared 5 bases from V and 4 bases from J, leaving 15 bases between.

CDR3 nucleotides: TGTGCCAGCAGCCTGGGCCCGGCTAGCGGCAATGAGCAGTTCTTC. Residues: CASSLGPASGNEQFF. V gene TRBV5-5 combines with J gene TRBJ2-1; 7 bases agree with TRBD2. Germline CDR1 reads SGHKS; CDR2 reads YYEKEE (reference sequence). V dropped 4 bases and J dropped 6; count of bases not matched to a gene: 10. This CDR3 region has 15 residues.

The chain uses TRBV7-2 and TRBJ2-3, with 7 nucleotides matching TRBD2. The CDR3 consists of 14 residues. Trimming cost V 2 bases and J 6 bases; bases outside gene matches: 5. The germline V gene encodes CDR1 SGHTA and CDR2 FQGNSA. The CDR3 spells CASSLPGGLDTQYF. CDR3 bases: TGTGCCAGCAGCTTACCGGGAGGCCTCGATACGCAGTATTTT.

The table lists this clone with a few counts. The genes are TRBV6-5 and TRBJ1-5; D gene ambiguous. With 4 bases removed from V and 3 bases from J, the gap between germline ends came to 10 bases. The germline CDR1 and CDR2 sequences are MNHEY and SVGAGI. CDR3 size: 14 residues. In nucleotides, the CDR3 is TGTGCCAGCAGTTTGGACTTGGCCAATCAGCCCCAGCATTTT. This codes for CASSLDLANQPQHF.

The chain uses TRBV19 and TRBJ2-7; 10 positions agree with TRBD1. Per the germline V gene, CDR1 is LNHDA and CDR2 is SQIVND (reference sequence). The CDR3 covers 14 residues. Losses at the gene ends were 6 bases for V and 6 bases for J; bases not matched to a gene: 8. For the CDR3, the DNA is TGTGCCAGTAGCCCGGGACAGGGGCTTGGCGAGCAGTACTTC. Translation: CASSPGQGLGEQYF.

The genes are TRBV28 and TRBJ2-1, with 8 bases fitting TRBD2. Germline CDR1 MDHEN, CDR2 SYDVKM. This CDR3 is built from 14 residues. With V trimmed by 2 bases and J by 5 bases, 2 bases remained unmatched. The DNA of the CDR3 is TGTGCCAGCAGTTTACGGGGGGGCGACAATGAGCAGTTCTTC. This translates into CASSLRGGDNEQFF. Together with reference TRBV28 and TRBJ2-1, the CDR3 gives the full variable domain: DVKVTQSSRYLVKRTGEKVFLECVQDMDHENMFWYRQDPGLGLRLIYFSYDVKMKEKGDIPEGYSVSREKKERFSLILESASTNQTSMYLCASSLRGGDNEQFFGPGTRLTVL.

The chain joins TRBV9 to TRBJ2-3, with 7 nucleotides matching TRBD2. The V gene end was trimmed by 0 bases and the J gene end by 3 bases; junction bases not matched to a gene: 7. Germline V gene sequence: CDR1 SGDLS, CDR2 YYNGEE. This CDR3 comprises 16 residues. The CDR3 bases are TGTGCCAGCAGCGTAGGGGCAGGGAGGGTTACAGATACGCAGTATTTT. Translated: CASSVGAGRVTDTQYF.

The CDR3 loop is CASSYLEEYEQYF. Here the CDR3 DNA reads TGTGCCAGCAGTTACCTGGAGGAATACGAGCAGTACTTC. V is TRBV6-6 and J is TRBJ2-7; D might be TRBD2 (5 bases). Germline-derived CDR1 and CDR2 are MNHNY and SVGAGI (reference sequence). V was shortened by 2 bases and J by 4 bases, with 9 bases between the two germline ends. The CDR3 contains 13 residues.

The CDR3 loop reads CASGPRGSGSDTQYF. The CDR3 coding sequence is TGTGCCAGCGGCCCTCGTGGGTCAGGATCAGATACGCAGTATTTT. The rearrangement links TRBV28 to TRBJ2-3; the D is unclear. V gave up 8 bases and J gave up 4 bases, with 19 bases separating them. Germline CDR1 reads MDHEN; CDR2 reads SYDVKM. The CDR3 totals 15 residues.